This TCR beta chain was found in a study of cytomegalovirus exposure and HLA in healthy donors. Study overall: Caucasian-associated ancestry cluster membership applied to about 83% of approximately 420 genotyped donors.

PCR involved 60 Vbeta and 13 Jbeta primers. This table comes from immunoSEQ multiplex PCR, and its TCRdb copy is limited to in-frame clones, with some not included. The sample records some 180,000 clones, more than 75% being singletons. This CDR3 spans 14 amino acids. Trimming removed 6 bases at V and 1 base at J, with 13 bases between. CDR1 and CDR2 (germline): SGHVS, FQNEAQ. Sequencing input: PBMCs. This sequence originates from a woman in her thirties in good health and CMV-seropositive. This rearrangement joins TRBV7-8 to TRBJ2-7; weak D call: TRBD2 (5 bases). Here the CDR3 DNA reads TGTGCCAGCAGTCCCGGACTGGTTTCCTACGAGCAGTACTTC. As protein: CASSPGLVSYEQYF.